This T cell receptor (beta chain) was documented in a study of blood T cell repertoires in COVID-19. Study at large: The United States, Italy and Spain supplied acute and convalescent COVID-19 samples.

The protocol was immunoSEQ multiplex PCR, while the TCRdb copy is restricted to in-frame clones and leaves out a portion. The repertoire holds approximately 92,000 clones, 60% to 85% seen once, with nearly 9% in the top ten. Trimming removed 4 bases from V and 4 bases from J, with 5 bases in between. The CDR3 runs 11 residues. The germline V gene encodes CDR1 SEHNR and CDR2 FQNEAQ (reference sequence). The specimen sequenced was peripheral blood. The TCR comes from a man aged 45-65 years who had recovered from COVID-19. The chain is built from TRBV7-9 and TRBJ2-7; D gene uncertain. In DNA form, the CDR3 reads TGTGCCAGCAGCTCCCTTTACGAGCAGTACTTC. Amino acid sequence: CASSSLYEQYF.